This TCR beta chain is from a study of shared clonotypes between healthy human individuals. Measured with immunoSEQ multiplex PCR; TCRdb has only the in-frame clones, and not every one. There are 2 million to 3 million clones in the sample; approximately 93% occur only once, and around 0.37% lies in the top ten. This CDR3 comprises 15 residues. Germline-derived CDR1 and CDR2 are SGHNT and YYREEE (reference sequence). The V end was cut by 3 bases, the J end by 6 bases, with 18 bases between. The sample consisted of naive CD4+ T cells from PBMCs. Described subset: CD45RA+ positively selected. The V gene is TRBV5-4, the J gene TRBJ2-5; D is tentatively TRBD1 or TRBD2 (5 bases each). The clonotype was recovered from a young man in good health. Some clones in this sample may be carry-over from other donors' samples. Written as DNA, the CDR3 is TGTGCCAGCAGCTCCGGGGACCTCAGAGCGAAGACCCAGTACTTC. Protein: CASSSGDLRAKTQYF.